Listed below are T cell receptor beta chains from one sample, sequenced in a study. TCRdb reprocessed the 5' RACE reads with MiXCR, giving one entry per CDR3 protein. The sample contains roughly 55,000 distinct CDR3 sequences, more than 20% of which appear only once. The sequenced sample was tumor-infiltrating naive CD4+ T cells sorted from the breast tumor. The receptors here all came from a female donor with breast cancer. The CDR3 runs from the conserved cysteine through the conserved F or W. Fields, in order: CDR3 length, V gene, J gene, D gene, clone size, CDR3 protein, CDR3 DNA. The D gene is left open where the match is weak. The listing skips clone size in some rows; elsewhere it reads once, few, many or a size class.

16	TRBV21-1	TRBJ1-5	-	-	CASGKGGLTVNQPQHF	TGTGCCAGCGGCAAAGGGGGGCTAACCGTCAATCAGCCCCAGCATTTT
13	TRBV11-2	TRBJ2-7	-	-	CASSLDQRREQYF	TGTGCCAGCAGCTTAGATCAACGGCGCGAGCAGTACTTC
14	TRBV7-9	TRBJ1-1	TRBD1	-	CASNRQGMNTEAFF	TGTGCCAGCAACCGACAGGGAATGAACACTGAAGCTTTCTTT
12	TRBV20-1	TRBJ1-2	-	-	CSALQGSGGYTF	TGCAGTGCCCTTCAGGGATCGGGGGGCTACACCTTC
14	TRBV5-1	TRBJ2-1	-	few	CASSLDGTHNEQFF	TGCGCCAGCAGCTTGGACGGGACCCACAATGAGCAGTTCTTC
14	TRBV15	TRBJ2-7	-	few	CATSRDRRANEQYF	TGTGCCACCAGCAGAGATCGGAGGGCAAACGAGCAGTACTTC
15	TRBV5-6	TRBJ1-4	-	few	CASSLGWTSHEKLFF	TGTGCCAGCAGCTTGGGATGGACCAGCCATGAAAAACTGTTTTTT
17	TRBV4-2	TRBJ2-2	TRBD1	-	CASSQEGTGWGTGELFF	TGTGCCAGCAGCCAAGAAGGGACAGGGTGGGGCACCGGGGAGCTGTTTTTT
15	TRBV7-9	TRBJ1-5	TRBD1	many	CASSLGTDSNQPQHF	TGTGCCAGCAGCCTCGGGACAGATAGCAATCAGCCCCAGCATTTT
15	TRBV27	TRBJ2-2	-	few	CASSSGPLNTGELFF	TGTGCCAGCAGTTCAGGGCCTCTGAACACCGGGGAGCTGTTTTTT
16	TRBV24-1	TRBJ2-5	TRBD1	-	CATSATTGTGQETQYF	TGTGCCACCAGTGCCACAACCGGGACAGGGCAAGAGACCCAGTACTTC
16	TRBV28	TRBJ1-4	-	-	CASSTRWTPAGEKLFF	TGTGCCAGCAGCACTCGCTGGACCCCCGCGGGTGAAAAACTGTTTTTT
14	TRBV15	TRBJ2-5	-	once	CATSRIDMEETQYF	TGTGCCACCAGCAGAATTGACATGGAAGAGACCCAGTACTTC
15	TRBV5-1	TRBJ1-1	TRBD1	few	CASRQRDSPDTEAFF	TGCGCCAGCAGACAAAGGGACAGTCCCGACACTGAAGCTTTCTTT
15	TRBV3-1	TRBJ1-6	-	-	CASSQEPGVNSPLHF	TGTGCCAGCAGCCAAGAGCCAGGGGTGAATTCACCCCTCCACTTT
15	TRBV7-2	TRBJ2-7	-	-	CASSEYRRSSYEQYF	TGTGCCAGCAGCGAGTACAGGCGAAGCTCCTACGAGCAGTACTTC
14	TRBV6-2/TRBV6-3	TRBJ2-5	TRBD2	-	CATRTSGSVETQYF	TGTGCCACCAGGACTAGCGGGAGTGTTGAGACCCAGTACTTC
13	TRBV7-9	TRBJ1-3	-	-	CASSYSSGNTIYF	TGTGCCAGCAGCTACAGCTCTGGAAACACCATATATTTT
13	TRBV24-1	TRBJ2-3	-	many	CATSEEVVDTQYF	TGTGCCACCAGTGAGGAGGTCGTGGATACGCAGTATTTT
14	TRBV6-2/TRBV6-3	TRBJ1-5	-	many	CASSYSGTKQPQHF	TGTGCCAGCAGTTACTCCGGGACCAAACAGCCCCAGCATTTT
15	TRBV3-1	TRBJ2-5	-	-	CASSRATTKIETQYF	TGTGCCAGCAGCCGAGCGACTACGAAGATCGAGACCCAGTACTTC
14	TRBV6-5	TRBJ2-5	-	-	CASKPVALQETQYF	TGTGCCAGCAAGCCAGTGGCCTTACAAGAGACCCAGTACTTC
18	TRBV7-2	TRBJ2-1	TRBD2	-	CASSPQGLAGGWYNEQFF	TGTGCCAGCAGCCCTCAAGGACTAGCGGGAGGATGGTACAATGAGCAGTTCTTC
16	TRBV10-2	TRBJ2-1	-	-	CASSEFYGISYNEQFF	TGCGCCAGCAGTGAGTTTTACGGGATCTCCTACAATGAGCAGTTCTTC
16	TRBV20-1	TRBJ2-3	TRBD2	-	CSARGTSGGLTDTQYF	TGCAGTGCTAGGGGAACTAGCGGGGGCCTCACAGATACGCAGTATTTT
14	TRBV3-1	TRBJ2-7	-	few	CASSQRGLSYEQYF	TGTGCCAGCAGCCAAAGAGGACTCTCCTACGAGCAGTACTTC
15	TRBV4-1	TRBJ2-7	-	-	CASSRSPGVPYEQYF	TGCGCCAGCAGCCGAAGCCCGGGAGTCCCCTACGAGCAGTACTTC
15	TRBV15	TRBJ1-4	TRBD1	few	CATSRQLQGSEKLFF	TGTGCCACCAGCAGACAACTACAGGGGAGCGAAAAACTGTTTTTT
12	TRBV27	TRBJ2-7	-	-	CASSSWGYEQYF	TGTGCCAGCAGTTCATGGGGATACGAGCAGTACTTC
14	TRBV19	TRBJ2-7	TRBD2	-	CASKTSGSSYEQYF	TGTGCCAGTAAGACTAGCGGGAGCTCCTACGAGCAGTACTTC
13	TRBV5-1	TRBJ2-4	TRBD1	few	CASSPGQGDIQYF	TGCGCCAGCAGTCCCGGACAGGGCGACATTCAGTACTTC
15	TRBV7-2	TRBJ1-1	-	-	CASSLATALGTEAFF	TGTGCCAGCAGCTTAGCCACAGCACTCGGGACTGAAGCTTTCTTT
13	TRBV3-1	TRBJ1-5	-	-	CASSPDGSQPQHF	TGTGCCAGCAGCCCCGACGGGAGTCAGCCCCAGCATTTT
14	TRBV6-1	TRBJ1-5	-	-	CASTGGPMGQPQHF	TGTGCCAGCACCGGCGGCCCCATGGGGCAGCCCCAGCATTTT
15	TRBV20-1	TRBJ2-1	-	few	CSAKSRISGYNEQFF	TGCAGTGCTAAATCCCGTATTAGCGGCTACAATGAGCAGTTCTTC